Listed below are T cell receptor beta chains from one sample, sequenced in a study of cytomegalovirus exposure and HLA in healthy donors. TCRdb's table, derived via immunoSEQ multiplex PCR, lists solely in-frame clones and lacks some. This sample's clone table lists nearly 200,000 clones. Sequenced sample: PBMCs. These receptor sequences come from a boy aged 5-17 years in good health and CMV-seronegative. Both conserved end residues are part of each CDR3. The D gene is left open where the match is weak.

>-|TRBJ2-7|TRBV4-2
CASSQESVYEQYF
TGTGCCAGCAGCCAAGAATCGGTCTACGAGCAGTACTTC
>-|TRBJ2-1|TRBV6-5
CASSLLAGGNYNEQFF
TGTGCCAGCAGTTTACTCGCAGGGGGGAACTACAATGAGCAGTTCTTC
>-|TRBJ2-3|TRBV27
CASTPRGTSTDTQYF
TGTGCCAGCACCCCCCGGGGGACCAGCACAGATACGCAGTATTTT
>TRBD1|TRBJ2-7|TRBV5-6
CASSRLDRVNRLVQYF
TGTGCCAGCAGCCGCCTGGACAGGGTTAATCGGTTGGTGCAGTACTTC
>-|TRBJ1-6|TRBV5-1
CASSLRGSSYNSPLHF
TGCGCCAGCAGCTTGCGAGGGAGCTCCTATAATTCACCCCTCCACTTT
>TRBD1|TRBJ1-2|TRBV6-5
CASRRILQGDGYTF
TGTGCCAGCAGGCGGATCCTACAGGGGGATGGCTACACCTTC
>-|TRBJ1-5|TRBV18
CASSPGGYQPQHF
TGTGCCAGCTCGCCCGGGGGTTATCAGCCCCAGCATTTT
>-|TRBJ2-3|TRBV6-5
CASTRGDTQYF
TGTGCCAGCACCCGGGGTGATACGCAGTATTTT
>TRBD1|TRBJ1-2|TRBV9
CASSSRTGNYGYTF
TGTGCCAGCAGCAGTCGGACAGGGAACTATGGCTACACCTTC
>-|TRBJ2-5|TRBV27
CASSRRYRDQETQYF
TGTGCCAGCAGTCGCCGTTACAGAGACCAAGAGACCCAGTACTTC
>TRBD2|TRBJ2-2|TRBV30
CAWSVWTRAGELFF
TGTGCCTGGAGTGTATGGACTAGAGCTGGGGAGCTGTTTTTT
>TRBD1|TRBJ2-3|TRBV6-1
CASSLTGGSDTQYF
TGTGCCAGCAGTTTGACAGGGGGCTCGGATACGCAGTATTTT
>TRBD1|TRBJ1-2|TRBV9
CASSVSLGQTPYGYTF
TGTGCCAGCAGCGTATCACTGGGACAGACACCCTATGGCTACACCTTC
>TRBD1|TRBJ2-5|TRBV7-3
CASSSPDREETQYF
TGTGCCAGCAGCTCCCCGGACAGGGAAGAGACCCAGTACTTC
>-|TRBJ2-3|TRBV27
CASSLSLGTDTQYF
TGTGCCAGCAGTTTATCCCTAGGCACAGATACGCAGTATTTT
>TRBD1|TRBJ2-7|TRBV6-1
CASSETPIAGTGYEQYF
TGTGCCAGCAGTGAAACCCCGATAGCCGGGACAGGCTACGAGCAGTACTTC
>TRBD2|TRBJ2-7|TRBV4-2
CASSQDVGLAYEQYF
TGTGCCAGCAGCCAAGATGTGGGACTAGCGTACGAGCAGTACTTC
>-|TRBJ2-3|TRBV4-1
CASSQDGTVADTQYF
TGCGCCAGCAGCCAAGATGGTACAGTGGCAGATACGCAGTATTTT
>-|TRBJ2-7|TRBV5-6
CASSLAGVRGSSYEQYF
TGTGCCAGCAGCTTGGCCGGCGTCAGGGGAAGCTCCTACGAGCAGTACTTC
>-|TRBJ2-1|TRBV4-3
CASSQGGPGIASYNEQFF
TGCGCCAGCAGCCAAGGGGGCCCAGGGATAGCTTCCTACAATGAGCAGTTCTTC
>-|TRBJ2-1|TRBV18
CASSSTSSYNEQFF
TGTGCCAGCTCATCGACAAGCTCCTACAATGAGCAGTTCTTC
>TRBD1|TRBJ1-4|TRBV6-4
CASSPGTEIEKLFF
TGTGCCAGCAGCCCCGGGACAGAAATTGAAAAACTGTTTTTT
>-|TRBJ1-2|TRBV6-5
CASSYAGGADGYTF
TGTGCCAGCAGTTACGCTGGAGGGGCCGATGGCTACACCTTC
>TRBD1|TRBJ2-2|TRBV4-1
CASSQGQGAGGELFF
TGCGCCAGCAGCCAAGGACAGGGGGCTGGCGGGGAGCTGTTTTTT
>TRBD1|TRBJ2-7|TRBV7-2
CASSLVPGGSYEQYF
TGTGCCAGCAGCTTAGTCCCAGGGGGCAGCTACGAGCAGTACTTC
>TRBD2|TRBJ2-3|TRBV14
CASSQDSPSGATDTQYF
TGTGCCAGCAGCCAAGATTCACCCAGCGGGGCCACAGATACGCAGTATTTT
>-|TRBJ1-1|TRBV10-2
CASSDIQGMNTEAFF
TGCGCCAGCAGTGACATTCAGGGCATGAACACTGAAGCTTTCTTT
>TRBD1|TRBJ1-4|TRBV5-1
CASSSARGELFF
TGCGCCAGCAGCTCCGCCAGGGGGGAACTGTTTTTT
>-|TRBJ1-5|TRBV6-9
CASSYSPQTSNQPQHF
TGTGCCAGCAGTTATTCCCCACAGACCAGCAATCAGCCCCAGCATTTT
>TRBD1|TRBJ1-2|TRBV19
CASSPMDRGRDGYTF
TGTGCCAGTAGCCCTATGGACAGGGGGCGAGATGGCTACACCTTC
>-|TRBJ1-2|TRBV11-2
CASSFGLSTNYGYTF
TGTGCCAGCAGCTTCGGACTGTCGACTAACTATGGCTACACCTTC
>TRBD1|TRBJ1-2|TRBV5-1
CASSSRPGQGVDGYTF
TGCGCCAGCAGTTCCCGACCGGGACAGGGAGTTGATGGCTACACCTTC
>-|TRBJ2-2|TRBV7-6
CASSSLINGELFF
TGTGCCAGCAGCTCACTAATTAACGGGGAGCTGTTTTTT
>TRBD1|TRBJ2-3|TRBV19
CASRQGSDTQYF
TGTGCCAGTCGACAGGGATCAGATACGCAGTATTTT
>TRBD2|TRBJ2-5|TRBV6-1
CASSETSGATQYF
TGTGCCAGCAGTGAGACTAGCGGGGCGACCCAGTACTTC
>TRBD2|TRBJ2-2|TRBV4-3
CASSQDMSGRATGELFF
TGCGCCAGCAGCCAAGATATGTCAGGGAGGGCCACCGGGGAGCTGTTTTTT
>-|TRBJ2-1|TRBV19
CASSIRAYNEQFF
TGTGCCAGTAGTATCAGGGCCTACAATGAGCAGTTCTTC
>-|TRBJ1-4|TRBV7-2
CASSQNGGGTNEKLFF
TGTGCCAGCAGCCAAAACGGGGGGGGCACTAATGAAAAACTGTTTTTT
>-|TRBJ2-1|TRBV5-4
CASSRPGNEQFF
TGTGCCAGCAGCCGGCCGGGTAATGAGCAGTTCTTC
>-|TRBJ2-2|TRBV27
CASSLGLEYVNTGELFF
TGTGCCAGCAGTTTGGGGCTAGAGTACGTGAACACCGGGGAGCTGTTTTTT
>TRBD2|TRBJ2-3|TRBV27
CASSLASGGEEDTQYF
TGTGCCAGCAGTTTGGCTAGCGGGGGGGAGGAAGATACGCAGTATTTT
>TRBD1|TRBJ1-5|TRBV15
CATSGTENQPQHF
TGTGCCACCAGCGGGACAGAAAATCAGCCCCAGCATTTT
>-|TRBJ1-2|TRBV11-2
CASSETNDKYGYTF
TGTGCCAGCAGCGAGACAAACGACAAGTATGGCTACACCTTC
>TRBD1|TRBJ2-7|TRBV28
CASSSPGQASYEQYF
TGTGCCAGCAGTTCGCCGGGACAGGCATCCTACGAGCAGTACTTC
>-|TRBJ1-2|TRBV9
CASSHNRDTANYGYTF
TGTGCCAGCAGTCATAACAGGGACACCGCTAACTATGGCTACACCTTC
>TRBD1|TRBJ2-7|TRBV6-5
CASSYTVRQGAYEQYF
TGTGCCAGCAGTTACACGGTTCGGCAGGGGGCCTACGAGCAGTACTTC
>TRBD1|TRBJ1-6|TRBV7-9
CASSLIGQGLNSPLHF
TGTGCCAGCAGCTTAATAGGACAGGGGCTAAATTCACCCCTCCACTTT
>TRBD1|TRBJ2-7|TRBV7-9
CASSPRLGGTYEQYF
TGTGCCAGCAGCCCTCGTCTAGGGGGCACCTACGAGCAGTACTTC
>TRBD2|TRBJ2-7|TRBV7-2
CASSSRAGELGEQYF
TGTGCCAGCAGCTCTCGAGCGGGGGAGCTAGGGGAGCAGTACTTC
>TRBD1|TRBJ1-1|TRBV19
CASNTGGLTEAFF
TGTGCCAGTAACACAGGGGGCTTAACTGAAGCTTTCTTT
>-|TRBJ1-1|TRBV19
CASSMANTEAFF
TGTGCCAGTAGTATGGCAAACACTGAAGCTTTCTTT
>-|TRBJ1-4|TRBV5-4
CASSLVGNEKLFF
TGTGCCAGCAGCTTGGTGGGCAATGAAAAACTGTTTTTT
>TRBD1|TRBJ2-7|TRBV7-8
CASSSAGGPYEQYF
TGTGCCAGCAGCTCCGCAGGGGGCCCCTACGAGCAGTACTTC
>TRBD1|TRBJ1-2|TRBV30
CAWSKDRGDYGYTF
TGTGCCTGGAGCAAGGACAGGGGTGACTATGGCTACACCTTC
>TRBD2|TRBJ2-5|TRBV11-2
CASSFSGGETQYF
TGTGCCAGCAGCTTCAGCGGGGGTGAGACCCAGTACTTC